The next 18 T cell receptor beta chains were all read from a single sample in a study of Graves' ophthalmopathy and Graves' hyperthyroidism. For repertoire sequencing, the TCR beta CDR3 regions were amplified from RNA transcripts. First-round RT-PCR used HTBI primers; second-round multiplex PCR followed. TCRdb used MiXCR to reprocess the multiplex PCR reads, holding one entry per CDR3 protein. The table has roughly 380,000 distinct CDR3 sequences, 15% seen once. Sequenced material: peripheral blood. These TCRs come from a woman in her late teens or twenties with stable Graves' hyperthyroidism.

This clonotype has at least ten counts. The chain employs TRBV27 and TRBJ1-1, with no clear D. Trimming cost V 3 bases and J 1 base, with 15 bases left between them. The CDR3 has 16 amino acids. Germline V gene sequence: CDR1 MNHEY, CDR2 SMNVEV (reference sequence). Here the CDR3 reads CASSLVPTVRNTEAFF. DNA of the CDR3: TGTGCCAGCAGTTTGGTCCCGACGGTAAGGAACACTGAAGCTTTCTTT.

This clonotype has a count of ten or more. V is TRBV12-3 or TRBV12-4 and J is TRBJ1-6; possible D gene TRBD1, 6 bases. The CDR3 length is 14 residues. Trimming cost V 3 bases and J 10 bases, with 13 bases left between them. Here the CDR3 DNA reads TGTGCCAGCAGTTTGGGGCAGGGGCAATCACCCCTCCACTTT. Translation: CASSLGQGQSPLHF.

This clonotype occurred a few times. This chain links TRBV11-3 with TRBJ1-1, with D hard to call. The germline V gene has CDR1 SGHNT and CDR2 YENEEA. V was clipped by 6 bases and J by 1 base, with 12 bases between them. CDR3 length: 14 residues. CDR3 bases: TGTGCCAGCAGATCTCGATCGTCGAACACTGAAGCTTTCTTT. Amino acids: CASRSRSSNTEAFF.

This clonotype was counted many times. J is TRBJ1-2 and V is TRBV7-2; D may be TRBD1 (6 bases). Deletions cut 3 bases from V and 4 bases from J, with 12 bases between. This CDR3 region has 14 residues. CDR1 is SGHTA, CDR2 FQGNSA, per germline. The DNA of the CDR3 is TGTGCCAGCAGCTTGAAGACAGGTGTCTATGGCTACACCTTC. Its protein product is CASSLKTGVYGYTF.

This clonotype was picked up many times. This chain joins TRBV20-1 and TRBJ1-6; weak D call: TRBD1 (6 bases). Germline V gene data show CDR1 as DFQATT and CDR2 as SNEGSKA (reference sequence). V lost 1 base and J lost 6, with 7 bases in between. CDR3 size: 13 residues. The CDR3, as DNA: TGCAGTGCTAGAGGCAGGGGTAATTCACCCCTCCACTTT. Protein: CSARGRGNSPLHF.

This clonotype was recorded at least ten times. The chain couples TRBV7-8 to TRBJ2-2, with unresolved D. CDR1 and CDR2 from the germline V gene are SGHVS and FQNEAQ. Between the trimmed V and J ends, which lost 2 bases and 2 bases, there was a span of 12 bases. This CDR3 is 16 amino acids long. The CDR3 nucleotides are TGTGCCAGCAGCTTATATATAAGCCCTAACACCGGGGAGCTGTTTTTT. Translated: CASSLYISPNTGELFF. Full variable domain (remainder filled in from reference TRBV7-8 and TRBJ2-2): GAGVSQSPRYKVAKRGQDVALRCDPISGHVSLFWYQQALGQGPEFLTYFQNEAQLDKSGLPSDRFFAERPEGSVSTLKIQRTQQEDSAVYLCASSLYISPNTGELFFGEGSRLTVL.

This clonotype was observed a few times. V is TRBV27 and J is TRBJ1-1; no clear D. Trimming pared 4 bases from V and 6 bases from J, leaving 15 bases between. Germline V lookup: CDR1 MNHEY, CDR2 SMNVEV (reference sequence). The CDR3 totals 14 residues. The CDR3 DNA reads as TGTGCCAGCAGTTCTCGGGTAACATACCCTGAAGCTTTCTTT. Translated: CASSSRVTYPEAFF.

This clonotype was observed at least ten times. V gene TRBV20-1 combines with J gene TRBJ2-7; no clear D gene. Germline V lookup: CDR1 DFQATT, CDR2 SNEGSKA (reference sequence). This CDR3 region has 13 residues. V was clipped by 6 bases and J by 3 bases, with 15 bases between them. CDR3 DNA: TGCAGTGCCCCAGCGTCGACGGGCTACGAGCAGTACTTC. This encodes CSAPASTGYEQYF.

Many counts were recorded for this clonotype. This chain uses TRBV5-1 with TRBJ2-7; 8 bases map to TRBD2. V dropped 4 bases and J dropped 3; count of bases not matched to a gene: 6. Germline V gene lookup returns CDR1 SGHRS and CDR2 YFSETQ. The CDR3 sequence is 14 residues long. CDR3 sequence: CASSNSGTSYEQYF. The CDR3 DNA follows: TGCGCCAGCAGCAACTCCGGGACTAGCTACGAGCAGTACTTC.

This clonotype has a count of ten or more. The V gene is TRBV12-3 or TRBV12-4, the J gene TRBJ1-1, with D perhaps TRBD1 (6 bases). The CDR3 has 15 amino acids. Trimming removed 5 bases at V and 2 bases at J, with 15 bases between. The CDR3 DNA sequence: TGTGCCAGCAGTCCCCTGCGGACAGCCAACACTGAAGCTTTCTTT. It encodes CASSPLRTANTEAFF.

The chain recombines TRBV11-3 with TRBJ2-7; 7 bases line up with TRBD1. Per the germline V gene, CDR1 is SGHNT and CDR2 is YENEEA. V dropped 5 bases and J dropped 2; count of bases not matched to a gene: 9. The CDR3 is 15 amino acids. This chain's CDR3 is CASSPWTGNTYEQYF. The CDR3 DNA sequence: TGTGCCAGCAGCCCTTGGACAGGTAATACCTACGAGCAGTACTTC.

Many counts were recorded for this clonotype. The rearrangement joins TRBV14 to TRBJ2-7; D call uncertain. Looked up from germline, CDR1 is SGHDN and CDR2 is FVKESK. Trimming took 4 bases from V and 5 from J, leaving 12 bases between them. CDR3 size: 13 residues. The CDR3 DNA follows: TGTGCCAGCAGCCTCGTCGCCGGAAACGAGCAGTACTTC. Translated: CASSLVAGNEQYF.

This clonotype was detected many times. The chain combines TRBV5-5 with TRBJ2-7; 7 bases align to TRBD1. CDR3 size: 14 residues. After removal of 4 bases from V and 2 bases from J, the junction contained 6 bases not matched to a gene. Germline V gene data show CDR1 as SGHKS and CDR2 as YYEKEE (reference sequence). The CDR3, as DNA: TGTGCCAGCAGCGCCCGGGACAGACCCTACGAGCAGTACTTC. This codes for CASSARDRPYEQYF.

This clonotype came up many times. The chain uses TRBV15 and TRBJ1-2; D gene unclear. V was clipped by 1 base and J by 8 bases, with 17 bases between them. Germline CDR1 LNHNV, CDR2 YYDKDF (reference sequence). The CDR3 covers 15 residues. DNA of the CDR3: TGTGCCACCAGCAGAGGTCCTCCAGACCGAGGAGGCTACACCTTC. This sequence encodes CATSRGPPDRGGYTF.

This clonotype was observed a handful of times. A much larger clone sits a single nucleotide away, making a read error possible. The rearrangement joins TRBV6-1 to TRBJ1-1; TRBD1 matches 8 bases. The CDR3 contains 13 residues. Per the germline V gene, CDR1 is MNHNS and CDR2 is SASEGT. This CDR3 reads CASSGTGGAEACF. In nucleotides, the CDR3 is TGTGCCAGCAGTGGAACAGGGGGGGCTGAAGCTTGCTTT.

There are many counts of this clonotype. The rearrangement joins TRBV6-1 to TRBJ2-5; TRBD2 aligns across 13 bases. The CDR3 is 16 residues long. Losses at the gene ends were 7 bases for V and 7 bases for J; bases not matched to a gene: 12. CDR1 is MNHNS, CDR2 SASEGT, per germline. The CDR3 DNA reads TGTGCCAGCACTACGACTAGCGGGGGGCCGAAGGGGACCCAGTACTTC. Translating gives CASTTTSGGPKGTQYF.

As to this clonotype: Just one base apart from a much larger clone, this may be a read error. The CDR3 protein is CASRGSGYTEACF. The CDR3 coding sequence is TGTGCCAGCAGGGGGAGCGGGTACACTGAAGCTTGCTTT. The chain is built from TRBV7-2 and TRBJ1-1; D call uncertain. CDR1 and CDR2 (germline): SGHTA, FQGNSA. CDR3 length: 13 residues. The full variable domain, in which reference TRBV7-2 and TRBJ1-1 provide the parts outside the CDR3, is GAGVSQSPSNKVTEKGKDVELRCDPISGHTALYWYRQSLGQGLEFLIYFQGNSAPDKSGLPSDRFSAERTGGSVSTLTIQRTQQEDSAVYLCASRGSGYTEACFGQGTRLTVV.

This chain uses TRBV3-1 with TRBJ2-7; TRBD2 matches at 8 bases. CDR3 length: 15 residues. The ends lost 2 bases at V and 3 bases at J; junction bases unmatched: 6. Germline CDR1 LGHDT, CDR2 YNNKEL (reference sequence). For the CDR3, the DNA is TGTGCCAGCAGCCAACGAGCGGGGGCGAACTACGAGCAGTACTTC. This translates into CASSQRAGANYEQYF.